This T cell receptor beta chain was sequenced for a study of blood T cell repertoires in COVID-19. Generated by immunoSEQ multiplex PCR, the TCRdb table keeps only in-frame clones and is missing some. The repertoire includes 120,000 or so clones, 82% of them detected once, and approximately 4.9% sits in the top ten. This TCR came from a woman in her 70s with acute or convalescent COVID-19. Material: peripheral blood.

The CDR3 reads CASSAEPRPFSYEQYF. The DNA for the CDR3 is TGTGCCAGCAGTGCGGAGCCCCGGCCCTTCTCCTACGAGCAGTACTTC. This chain connects TRBV6-4 to TRBJ2-7; D remains ambiguous. V was shortened by 4 bases and J by 0 bases, with 16 bases between the two germline ends. CDR1 and CDR2 (germline): MRHNA, SNTAGT. The length of the CDR3 is 16 residues.